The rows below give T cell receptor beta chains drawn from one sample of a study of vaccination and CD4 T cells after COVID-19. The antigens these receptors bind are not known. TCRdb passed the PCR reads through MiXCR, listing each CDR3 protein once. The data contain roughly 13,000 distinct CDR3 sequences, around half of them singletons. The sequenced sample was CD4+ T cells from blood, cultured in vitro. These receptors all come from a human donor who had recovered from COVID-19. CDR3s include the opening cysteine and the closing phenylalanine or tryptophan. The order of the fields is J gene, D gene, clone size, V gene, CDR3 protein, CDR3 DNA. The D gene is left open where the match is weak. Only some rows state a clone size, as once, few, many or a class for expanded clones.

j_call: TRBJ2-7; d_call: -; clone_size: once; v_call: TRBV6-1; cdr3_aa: CVTRRATGLYEQYF; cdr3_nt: TGTGTTACCAGGAGAGCGACAGGCCTCTACGAGCAGTACTTC
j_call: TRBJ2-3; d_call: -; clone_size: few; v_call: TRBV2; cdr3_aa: CATGGRATDTQYF; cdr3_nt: TGTGCCACCGGCGGCAGGGCCACAGATACGCAGTATTTT
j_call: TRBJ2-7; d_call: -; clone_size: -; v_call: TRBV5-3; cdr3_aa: CASSSQSWGYEQYF; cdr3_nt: TGTGCCAGCAGCTCCCAATCATGGGGCTACGAGCAGTACTTC
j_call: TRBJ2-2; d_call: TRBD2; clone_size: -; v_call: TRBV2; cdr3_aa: CASRTSGTNTGELFF; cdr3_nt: TGTGCCAGCAGGACTAGCGGGACGAACACCGGGGAGCTGTTTTTT
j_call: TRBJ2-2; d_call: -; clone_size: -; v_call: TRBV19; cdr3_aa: CASRQDSRKNTGELFF; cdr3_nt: TGTGCCAGTAGACAGGACAGCCGGAAGAACACCGGGGAGCTGTTTTTT
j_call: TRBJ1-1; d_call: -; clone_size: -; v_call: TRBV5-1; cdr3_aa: CASSPQVSNTEAFF; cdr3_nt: TGCGCCAGCAGCCCACAGGTGAGCAACACTGAAGCTTTCTTT
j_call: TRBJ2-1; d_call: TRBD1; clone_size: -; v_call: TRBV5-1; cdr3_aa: CASGWGQGELEFF; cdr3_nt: TGCGCCAGCGGGTGGGGACAGGGCGAACTAGAGTTCTTC
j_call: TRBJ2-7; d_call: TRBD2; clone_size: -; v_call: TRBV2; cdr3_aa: CASSQLAGRDEQYF; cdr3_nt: TGTGCCAGCAGTCAGCTAGCGGGGCGCGACGAGCAGTACTTC
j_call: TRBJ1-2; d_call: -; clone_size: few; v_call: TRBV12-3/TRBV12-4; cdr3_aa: CASSPLPGTNYGYTF; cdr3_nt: TGTGCCAGCAGTCCCCTCCCAGGGACTAACTATGGCTACACCTTC
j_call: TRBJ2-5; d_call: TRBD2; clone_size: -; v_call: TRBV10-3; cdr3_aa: CAISTSGGAGPVDQYF; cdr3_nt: TGTGCCATCAGTACTAGCGGGGGGGCCGGTCCTGTGGACCAGTACTTC
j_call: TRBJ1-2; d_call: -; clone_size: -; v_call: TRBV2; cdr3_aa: CASRSTVYGYTF; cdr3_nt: TGTGCCAGCAGGTCGACGGTATATGGCTACACCTTC
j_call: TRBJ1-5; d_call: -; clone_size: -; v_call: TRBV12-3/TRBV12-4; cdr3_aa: CASGQSSNQPQHF; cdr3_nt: TGTGCCAGCGGACAGTCGAGCAATCAGCCCCAGCATTTT
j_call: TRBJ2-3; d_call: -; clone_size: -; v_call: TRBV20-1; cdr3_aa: CSANADTQYF; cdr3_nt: TGCAGTGCTAATGCAGATACGCAGTATTTT
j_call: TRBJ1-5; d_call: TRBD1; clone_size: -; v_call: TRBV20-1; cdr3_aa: CSARSVTGGQPQHF; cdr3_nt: TGCAGTGCTAGATCCGTGACAGGGGGTCAGCCCCAGCATTTT
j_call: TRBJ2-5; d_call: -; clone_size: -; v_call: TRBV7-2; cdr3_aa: CASSQTGGGETQYF; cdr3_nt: TGTGCCAGCAGCCAGACGGGGGGCGGGGAGACCCAGTACTTC
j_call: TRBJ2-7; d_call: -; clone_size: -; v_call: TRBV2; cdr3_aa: CASSATAYEQYF; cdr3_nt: TGTGCCAGCAGTGCGACCGCCTACGAGCAGTACTTC
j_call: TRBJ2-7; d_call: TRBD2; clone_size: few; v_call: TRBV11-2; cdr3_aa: CASRQLAGGYEQYF; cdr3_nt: TGTGCCAGCAGGCAACTAGCGGGGGGCTACGAGCAGTACTTC
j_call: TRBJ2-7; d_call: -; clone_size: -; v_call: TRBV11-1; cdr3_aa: CASSLLPGSSYEQYF; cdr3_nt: TGTGCCAGCAGCTTATTGCCAGGGAGCTCCTACGAGCAGTACTTC
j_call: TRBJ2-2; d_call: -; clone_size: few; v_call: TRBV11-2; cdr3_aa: CASSLDLLGRDTGELFF; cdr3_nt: TGTGCCAGCAGCTTAGATTTGCTCGGGAGAGACACCGGGGAGCTGTTTTTT
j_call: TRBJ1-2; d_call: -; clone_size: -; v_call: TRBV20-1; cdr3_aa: CSARGMEGRGYTF; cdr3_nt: TGCAGTGCTAGAGGGATGGAGGGGCGAGGCTACACCTTC
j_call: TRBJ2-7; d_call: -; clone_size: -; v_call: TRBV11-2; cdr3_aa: CASSLMFGTYEQYF; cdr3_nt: TGTGCCAGCAGCCTTATGTTTGGGACCTACGAGCAGTACTTC
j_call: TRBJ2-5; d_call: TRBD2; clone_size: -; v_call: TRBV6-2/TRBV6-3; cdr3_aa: CASSFLSGGVQETQYF; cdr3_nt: TGTGCCAGCAGTTTCCTGAGCGGGGGGGTCCAAGAGACCCAGTACTTC
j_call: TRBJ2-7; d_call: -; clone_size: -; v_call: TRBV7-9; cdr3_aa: CASSLAVGLGNSYEQYF; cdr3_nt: TGTGCCAGCAGCTTAGCCGTAGGGCTAGGTAACTCCTACGAGCAGTACTTC
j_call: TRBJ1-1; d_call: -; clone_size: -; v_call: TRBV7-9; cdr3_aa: CASSPWNTEAFF; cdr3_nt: TGTGCCAGCAGCCCGTGGAACACTGAAGCTTTCTTT
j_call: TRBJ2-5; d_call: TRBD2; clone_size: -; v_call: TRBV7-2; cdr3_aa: CASSSGLAGETQYF; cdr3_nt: TGTGCCAGCAGCTCGGGACTAGCCGGTGAGACCCAGTACTTC
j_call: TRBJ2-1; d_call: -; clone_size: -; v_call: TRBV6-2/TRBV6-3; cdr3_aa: CASSRTGSEQFF; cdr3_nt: TGTGCCAGCAGTCGCACAGGTTCTGAGCAGTTCTTC
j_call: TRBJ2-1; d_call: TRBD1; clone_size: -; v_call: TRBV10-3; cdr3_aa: CAISDYRGENRDEQFF; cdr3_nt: TGTGCCATCAGTGACTACAGGGGGGAAAATAGGGATGAGCAGTTCTTC
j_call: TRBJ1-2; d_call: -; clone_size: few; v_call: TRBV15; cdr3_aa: CATSHVQTYLYGYTF; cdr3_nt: TGTGCCACCAGCCACGTACAGACATACCTCTATGGCTACACCTTC